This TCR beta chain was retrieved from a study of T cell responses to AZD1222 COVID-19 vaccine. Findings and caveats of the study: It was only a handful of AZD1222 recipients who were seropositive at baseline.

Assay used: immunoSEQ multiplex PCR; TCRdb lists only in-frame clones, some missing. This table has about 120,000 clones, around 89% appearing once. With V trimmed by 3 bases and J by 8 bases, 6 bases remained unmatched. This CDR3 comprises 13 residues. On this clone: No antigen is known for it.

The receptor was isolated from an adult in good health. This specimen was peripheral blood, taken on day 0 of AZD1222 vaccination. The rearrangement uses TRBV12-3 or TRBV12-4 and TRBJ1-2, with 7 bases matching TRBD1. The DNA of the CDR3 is TGTGCCAGCAGTTTCGGACAGGTCGGGGGCTACACCTTC. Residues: CASSFGQVGGYTF.